The rows below give T cell receptor beta chains drawn from one sample of a study of metastatic and nonmetastatic thyroid tumors. TCRdb re-called clones via MiXCR from the PCR reads. The repertoire holds about 53,000 clones, with roughly 20% as singletons. Source material: blood. The origin of the receptors is a female donor with papillary thyroid cancer or a benign thyroid nodule (not recorded which). Some clones in this sample may be carry-over from other donors' samples. Each CDR3 is given with its conserved first and last residue. The D gene is left open where the match is weak. Clone size is not always given. Where it is, it says once, few, many or a class for expanded clones.

clone_size | j_call | v_call | d_call | cdr3_nt | cdr3_aa
NA | TRBJ1-5 | TRBV28 | NA | TGTGCCTGCAGTTTAAGTGGGCTCTATAGCAATGAGCCGCAGCATTTT | CACSLSGLYSNEPQHF
NA | TRBJ2-7 | TRBV12-3/TRBV12-4 | NA | TGTGCCAGCAGTTTAAGTTTTTGCCTTTCCGAGCAGTACTTC | CASSLSFCLSEQYF
many | TRBJ1-1 | TRBV24-1 | TRBD1 | TGTGCCACCAGTGATACCCGGACAGGGGGGAGGTCTGAAGCTTTCTTT | CATSDTRTGGRSEAFF
many | TRBJ1-2 | TRBV18 | TRBD1 | TGTGCCAGCTCACCAACACGGTCCGGGACAGGGGGATCTGGCTACACCTTC | CASSPTRSGTGGSGYTF
many | TRBJ2-7 | TRBV12-3/TRBV12-4 | NA | TGTGCCAGCAGCGGACTGGGCGAGCAGTACTTC | CASSGLGEQYF
many | TRBJ1-1 | TRBV6-1 | TRBD1 | TGTGCCAGCAGAAATCAGGGGGCGCGGACTGAAGCTTTCTTT | CASRNQGARTEAFF
many | TRBJ1-4 | TRBV20-1 | NA | TGCAGCCTAAGATCCGGGGCCCGAAATGAAAAACTGTTTTTT | CSLRSGARNEKLFF
NA | TRBJ1-5 | TRBV30 | NA | TGTGCCTCGAGCCAGGGGATCTGCAATCAGCCCCAGCATTTT | CASSQGICNQPQHF
NA | TRBJ2-7 | TRBV9 | NA | TGTGCCAGCAGCGTAGTTCCTATCGTAGACTACGAGCAGTACTTC | CASSVVPIVDYEQYF
many | TRBJ2-1 | TRBV6-5 | NA | TGTGCCAGCAGTTACACCGGACAGCCCTCCTACAATGAGCAGTTCTTC | CASSYTGQPSYNEQFF
NA | TRBJ2-7 | TRBV28 | NA | TGTGCCAGCAGCTTACGACCGGGATATGTCGAGCAGTACTTC | CASSLRPGYVEQYF
many | TRBJ2-4 | TRBV7-2 | TRBD2 | TGTGCCAGCAGCTTAGTAGCGGGAGGGGCCAAAAACATTCAGTACTTC | CASSLVAGGAKNIQYF
many | TRBJ1-1 | TRBV28 | TRBD1 | TGTGCCAGCACCACAGGGGGCCTTGGGAACACTGAAGCTTTCTTT | CASTTGGLGNTEAFF
NA | TRBJ2-7 | TRBV13 | TRBD1 | TGTGCCAGCAGTTCCAAGGTTGGGGGACAGCCTTCTTACTTGCAGTACTTC | CASSSKVGGQPSYLQYF
many | TRBJ2-7 | TRBV5-1 | TRBD2 | TGCGCCAGCAGCTTGGTGGCGGGAGCAGTAGAATACGAGCAGTACTTC | CASSLVAGAVEYEQYF
few | TRBJ2-1 | TRBV11-2 | NA | TGTGCCAGCAGCTTAGAGGAGGGGGGGAACGATCAGTTCTTC | CASSLEEGGNDQFF
few | TRBJ2-4 | TRBV4-1 | NA | TGCGCCAGCAGCCAAGAACGGATTACCAAAAACATTCAGTACTTC | CASSQERITKNIQYF
many | TRBJ1-1 | TRBV2 | NA | TGTGCCAGCAGCCGCCGTAGCTTGAACACTGAAGCTTTCTTT | CASSRRSLNTEAFF
few | TRBJ2-1 | TRBV6-2/TRBV6-3 | NA | TGTGCCAGCTGGACTATCTGGAGTCTGGATTACAATGAGCAGTTCTTC | CASWTIWSLDYNEQFF
many | TRBJ2-1 | TRBV5-5 | TRBD1 | TGTGCCAGCAGCTTGGGGACAGGGGGGTACAATGAGCAGTTCTTC | CASSLGTGGYNEQFF
many | TRBJ1-2 | TRBV5-1 | NA | TGCGCCAGCAGCTTGGATCGGGCACTTCGTAACTATGGCTACACCTTC | CASSLDRALRNYGYTF
many | TRBJ1-1 | TRBV3-1 | NA | TGTGCCAGCAGCTATTATGGCACTGAAGCTTTCTTT | CASSYYGTEAFF